These T cell receptor beta chains were read from a single sample in a study of cytomegalovirus exposure and HLA in healthy donors. Clones were sequenced by immunoSEQ multiplex PCR, and TCRdb holds only the in-frame ones, with some missing. This sample carries 90,000 to 120,000 clones, 79% of them seen once, and the ten largest clones take approximately 2.8%. The sample taken for sequencing was PBMCs. The origin of the receptors is a woman aged 40-49 years in good health and CMV-seronegative. The CDR3 runs from the conserved cysteine through the conserved F or W. A D gene is named only where the DNA matches it firmly. Clone size is stated in some rows and not others, as once, few, many or a class when expanded.

j_gene: TRBJ1-4; d_gene: TRBD1; abundance: -; v_gene: TRBV2; CDR3aa: CAGGQGNEKLFF; CDR3nt: TGTGCCGGGGGACAGGGGAATGAAAAACTGTTTTTT
j_gene: TRBJ2-5; d_gene: -; abundance: -; v_gene: TRBV29-1; CDR3aa: CSVVTGTWVRETQYF; CDR3nt: TGCAGCGTTGTCACCGGGACTTGGGTGAGGGAGACCCAGTACTTC
j_gene: TRBJ2-7; d_gene: TRBD2; abundance: few; v_gene: TRBV4-3; CDR3aa: CASSLRTSGSYEQYF; CDR3nt: TGCGCCAGCAGCCTACGGACTAGCGGCTCCTACGAGCAGTACTTC
j_gene: TRBJ2-3; d_gene: TRBD1; abundance: -; v_gene: TRBV2; CDR3aa: CASSPDRGTDTQYF; CDR3nt: TGTGCCAGCAGTCCGGACAGGGGCACAGATACGCAGTATTTT
j_gene: TRBJ2-7; d_gene: -; abundance: -; v_gene: TRBV29-1; CDR3aa: CSVGEDEQYF; CDR3nt: TGCAGCGTTGGCGAGGACGAGCAGTACTTC
j_gene: TRBJ1-2; d_gene: TRBD1; abundance: -; v_gene: TRBV5-1; CDR3aa: CASSLGWGQLLYGYTF; CDR3nt: TGCGCCAGCAGCTTGGGTTGGGGACAGCTACTCTATGGCTACACCTTC
j_gene: TRBJ2-3; d_gene: TRBD2; abundance: -; v_gene: TRBV5-1; CDR3aa: CASSFHSGGSTDTQYF; CDR3nt: TGCGCCAGCAGCTTCCATAGCGGGGGTAGCACAGATACGCAGTATTTT
j_gene: TRBJ2-4; d_gene: TRBD2; abundance: -; v_gene: TRBV2; CDR3aa: CASSRLAGGPNIQYF; CDR3nt: TGTGCCAGCAGTCGACTAGCGGGGGGGCCCAACATTCAGTACTTC
j_gene: TRBJ1-5; d_gene: -; abundance: many; v_gene: TRBV19; CDR3aa: CASSVRDQPQHF; CDR3nt: TGTGCCAGTAGTGTCAGGGATCAGCCCCAGCATTTT
j_gene: TRBJ2-7; d_gene: -; abundance: -; v_gene: TRBV6-5; CDR3aa: CASRTGTYEQYF; CDR3nt: TGTGCCAGCAGGACAGGGACTTACGAGCAGTACTTC
j_gene: TRBJ1-5; d_gene: TRBD1; abundance: -; v_gene: TRBV28; CDR3aa: CASRGDRGPHQPQHF; CDR3nt: TGTGCCAGCAGGGGGGACAGGGGGCCTCATCAGCCCCAGCATTTT
j_gene: TRBJ2-5; d_gene: -; abundance: -; v_gene: TRBV2; CDR3aa: CASFLQETQYF; CDR3nt: TGTGCCAGCTTTCTCCAAGAGACCCAGTACTTC
j_gene: TRBJ2-1; d_gene: TRBD2; abundance: -; v_gene: TRBV7-9; CDR3aa: CSSSPAGASYNEQFF; CDR3nt: TGTTCCAGCAGCCCAGCGGGGGCCTCCTACAATGAGCAGTTCTTC
j_gene: TRBJ2-1; d_gene: TRBD2; abundance: -; v_gene: TRBV19; CDR3aa: CASSIRGGAGGNNEQFF; CDR3nt: TGTGCCAGTAGTATTAGGGGGGGAGCGGGAGGTAACAATGAGCAGTTCTTC
j_gene: TRBJ2-5; d_gene: -; abundance: -; v_gene: TRBV5-6; CDR3aa: CASSLGGSRETQYF; CDR3nt: TGTGCCAGCAGCTTGGGAGGGTCTCGAGAGACCCAGTACTTC
j_gene: TRBJ2-1; d_gene: -; abundance: -; v_gene: TRBV5-8; CDR3aa: CASSHSTTSYNEQFF; CDR3nt: TGTGCCAGCAGCCACTCAACCACCTCCTACAATGAGCAGTTCTTC
j_gene: TRBJ2-7; d_gene: TRBD1; abundance: -; v_gene: TRBV5-1; CDR3aa: CATYEGTGGFYEQYF; CDR3nt: TGCGCCACCTACGAAGGGACAGGGGGTTTTTACGAGCAGTACTTC
j_gene: TRBJ1-2; d_gene: -; abundance: -; v_gene: TRBV6-5; CDR3aa: CASSYVRSGANGYTF; CDR3nt: TGTGCCAGCAGTTACGTGAGGTCAGGGGCAAATGGCTACACCTTC
j_gene: TRBJ1-4; d_gene: TRBD1; abundance: -; v_gene: TRBV4-2; CDR3aa: CASSQELEGQRNEKLFF; CDR3nt: TGTGCCAGCAGCCAAGAGCTAGAGGGACAGAGGAATGAAAAACTGTTTTTT
j_gene: TRBJ2-3; d_gene: -; abundance: once; v_gene: TRBV10-3; CDR3aa: CAISGQSDTQYF; CDR3nt: TGTGCCATCAGTGGACAGTCAGATACGCAGTATTTT
j_gene: TRBJ2-7; d_gene: TRBD1; abundance: once; v_gene: TRBV7-8; CDR3aa: CASSLVQPGQGNYEQYF; CDR3nt: TGTGCCAGCAGCTTAGTCCAACCGGGACAGGGTAATTACGAGCAGTACTTC
j_gene: TRBJ2-7; d_gene: TRBD2; abundance: -; v_gene: TRBV6-5; CDR3aa: CASSDREGVYEQYF; CDR3nt: TGTGCCAGCAGTGACCGGGAGGGAGTATACGAGCAGTACTTC
j_gene: TRBJ2-5; d_gene: TRBD1; abundance: few; v_gene: TRBV10-1; CDR3aa: CASSVGTGYETQYF; CDR3nt: TGCGCCAGCAGTGTAGGGACAGGGTACGAGACCCAGTACTTC
j_gene: TRBJ1-2; d_gene: -; abundance: -; v_gene: TRBV28; CDR3aa: CASSFGRGRYGYTF; CDR3nt: TGTGCCAGCAGTTTCGGTCGGGGGAGATATGGCTACACCTTC
j_gene: TRBJ2-3; d_gene: -; abundance: -; v_gene: TRBV7-2; CDR3aa: CASSLANTDTQYF; CDR3nt: TGTGCCAGCAGCTTAGCTAACACAGATACGCAGTATTTT
j_gene: TRBJ2-1; d_gene: -; abundance: -; v_gene: TRBV19; CDR3aa: CASSIGGVTEYNEQFF; CDR3nt: TGTGCCAGTAGTATCGGAGGGGTCACTGAATACAATGAGCAGTTCTTC
j_gene: TRBJ2-7; d_gene: TRBD2; abundance: -; v_gene: TRBV5-6; CDR3aa: CASSPASGATYEQYF; CDR3nt: TGTGCCAGCAGCCCCGCCAGCGGGGCAACCTACGAGCAGTACTTC
j_gene: TRBJ2-4; d_gene: TRBD1; abundance: -; v_gene: TRBV28; CDR3aa: CAAGGAAKNIQYF; CDR3nt: TGTGCCGCAGGGGGAGCAGCCAAAAACATTCAGTACTTC
j_gene: TRBJ2-7; d_gene: TRBD2; abundance: -; v_gene: TRBV7-9; CDR3aa: CASSLAPRGVLVYEQYF; CDR3nt: TGTGCCAGCAGCTTAGCCCCGCGGGGGGTCCTCGTCTACGAGCAGTACTTC
j_gene: TRBJ1-5; d_gene: -; abundance: -; v_gene: TRBV19; CDR3aa: CASARGSGQPQHF; CDR3nt: TGTGCCAGTGCGCGAGGGTCAGGCCAGCCCCAGCATTTT
j_gene: TRBJ2-1; d_gene: -; abundance: few; v_gene: TRBV9; CDR3aa: CASSVVAGIGEQFF; CDR3nt: TGTGCCAGCAGCGTAGTTGCAGGTATAGGTGAGCAGTTCTTC
j_gene: TRBJ1-1; d_gene: TRBD1; abundance: few; v_gene: TRBV5-4; CDR3aa: CASSAGTGGWNTEAFF; CDR3nt: TGTGCCAGCAGCGCCGGGACAGGGGGCTGGAACACTGAAGCTTTCTTT
j_gene: TRBJ2-1; d_gene: TRBD2; abundance: -; v_gene: TRBV27; CDR3aa: CASSLLAGGSYNEQFF; CDR3nt: TGTGCCAGCAGCCTACTAGCGGGAGGCTCCTACAATGAGCAGTTCTTC
j_gene: TRBJ2-5; d_gene: TRBD1; abundance: -; v_gene: TRBV7-2; CDR3aa: CASSFGTVPETQYF; CDR3nt: TGTGCCAGCAGCTTTGGGACAGTCCCAGAGACCCAGTACTTC
j_gene: TRBJ1-2; d_gene: -; abundance: -; v_gene: TRBV6-5; CDR3aa: CASSYSVRVHGYTF; CDR3nt: TGTGCCAGCAGTTACTCGGTCAGGGTCCATGGCTACACCTTC
j_gene: TRBJ2-1; d_gene: -; abundance: few; v_gene: TRBV5-1; CDR3aa: CASSPRFSYNEQFF; CDR3nt: TGCGCCAGCAGCCCGAGATTTTCTTACAATGAGCAGTTCTTC
j_gene: TRBJ1-5; d_gene: TRBD1; abundance: -; v_gene: TRBV5-1; CDR3aa: CASSSYRDRRDGNQPQHF; CDR3nt: TGCGCCAGCAGCTCCTACCGGGACAGACGAGACGGCAATCAGCCCCAGCATTTT
j_gene: TRBJ1-1; d_gene: TRBD1; abundance: -; v_gene: TRBV7-6; CDR3aa: CASSLANRGTEAFF; CDR3nt: TGTGCCAGCAGCTTAGCCAACAGGGGCACTGAAGCTTTCTTT
j_gene: TRBJ1-2; d_gene: TRBD1; abundance: -; v_gene: TRBV9; CDR3aa: CASSASDRGDYGYTF; CDR3nt: TGTGCCAGCAGCGCGTCGGACAGGGGGGACTATGGCTACACCTTC
j_gene: TRBJ2-5; d_gene: -; abundance: -; v_gene: TRBV5-1; CDR3aa: CASSLEGLETQYF; CDR3nt: TGCGCCAGCAGCTTGGAGGGGCTAGAGACCCAGTACTTC
j_gene: TRBJ1-3; d_gene: TRBD1; abundance: many; v_gene: TRBV30; CDR3aa: CARGTAGNTIYF; CDR3nt: TGTGCCCGCGGGACAGCTGGAAACACCATATATTTT
j_gene: TRBJ2-1; d_gene: -; abundance: -; v_gene: TRBV11-3; CDR3aa: CASSQGGEQFF; CDR3nt: TGTGCCAGCAGCCAGGGGGGTGAGCAGTTCTTC
j_gene: TRBJ1-2; d_gene: -; abundance: once; v_gene: TRBV28; CDR3aa: CASSEFPFLNGYTF; CDR3nt: TGTGCCAGCAGTGAGTTCCCCTTTCTAAATGGCTACACCTTC
j_gene: TRBJ1-1; d_gene: -; abundance: few; v_gene: TRBV28; CDR3aa: CASLEVNTEAFF; CDR3nt: TGTGCCAGCCTTGAGGTGAACACTGAAGCTTTCTTT
j_gene: TRBJ2-5; d_gene: -; abundance: -; v_gene: TRBV7-6; CDR3aa: CASSFYSFEETQYF; CDR3nt: TGTGCCAGCAGCTTTTACTCCTTCGAAGAGACCCAGTACTTC
j_gene: TRBJ2-7; d_gene: TRBD2; abundance: -; v_gene: TRBV10-3; CDR3aa: CAISESTSGRAGGTYEQYF; CDR3nt: TGTGCCATCAGTGAGTCGACTAGCGGGAGGGCCGGGGGGACCTACGAGCAGTACTTC
j_gene: TRBJ2-5; d_gene: TRBD1; abundance: few; v_gene: TRBV5-6; CDR3aa: CASSPGTVQETQYF; CDR3nt: TGTGCCAGCAGCCCTGGGACAGTCCAAGAGACCCAGTACTTC
j_gene: TRBJ1-5; d_gene: -; abundance: -; v_gene: TRBV6-5; CDR3aa: CASSYAGNQPQHF; CDR3nt: TGTGCCAGCAGTTACGCAGGTAATCAGCCCCAGCATTTT